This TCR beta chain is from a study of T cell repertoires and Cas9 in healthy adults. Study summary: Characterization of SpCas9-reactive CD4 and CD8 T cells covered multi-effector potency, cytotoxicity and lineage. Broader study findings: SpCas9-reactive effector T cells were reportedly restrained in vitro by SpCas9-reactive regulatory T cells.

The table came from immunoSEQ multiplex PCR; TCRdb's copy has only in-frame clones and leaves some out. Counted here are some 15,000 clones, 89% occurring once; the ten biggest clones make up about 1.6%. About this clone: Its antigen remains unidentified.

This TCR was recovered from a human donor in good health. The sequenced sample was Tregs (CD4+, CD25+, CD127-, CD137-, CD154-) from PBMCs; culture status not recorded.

The CDR3 sequence is CASRWGATEAFF. In nucleotides, the CDR3 is TGTGCCAGTAGATGGGGCGCCACTGAAGCTTTCTTT. The chain carries TRBV19 and TRBJ1-1; a possible D gene is TRBD1 (5 bases). Germline CDR1 LNHDA, CDR2 SQIVND (reference sequence). Trimming removed 6 bases from V and 4 bases from J, with 9 bases in between. There are 12 residues in the CDR3.